These 7 T cell receptor beta chains were sequenced from one sample in a study of cytomegalovirus exposure and HLA in healthy donors. In the PCR, 60 Vbeta and 13 Jbeta primers were used. The protocol was immunoSEQ multiplex PCR, while the TCRdb copy is restricted to in-frame clones and leaves out a portion. The table lists under 250,000 clones, almost 80% of them singletons. The sequenced sample consisted of PBMCs. The receptors originated from a male donor in good health and CMV-seronegative.

The chain recombines TRBV11-2 with TRBJ2-7; 10 nucleotides align to TRBD1. V shed 1 base and J 6 bases; nucleotides not matched to a gene: 3. Germline V lookup: CDR1 SGHAT, CDR2 FQNNGV. This CDR3 has 14 amino acids. CDR3 nucleotide sequence: TGTGCCAGCAGCTTAGGGACAGGGGGGAGCGAGCAGTACTTC. As protein: CASSLGTGGSEQYF.

A few counts support this clone. This chain uses TRBV12-2 with TRBJ1-1; the table calls TRBD1, which could not be checked here. TRBV12-2 is a documented pseudogene. This CDR3 contains 14 residues. CDR3 sequence reads: CASREQGLNTEAFF. The CDR3 coding sequence is TGTGCAAGTCGCGAGCAGGGGCTGAACACTGAAGCTTTCTTT.

This clone has a handful of counts. V and J are TRBV15 and TRBJ1-2; D is possibly TRBD1 (6 bases). CDR3 length: 15 residues. V lost 3 bases and J lost 0, with 11 bases in between. The V gene's germline CDR1 is LNHNV and CDR2 YYDKDF (reference sequence). The CDR3 protein is CATSRPDSTNYGYTF. The CDR3 DNA reads TGTGCCACCAGCAGGCCGGACAGTACTAACTATGGCTACACCTTC.

This chain uses TRBV2 with TRBJ2-3; TRBD2 matches 7 bases. Germline CDR1 and CDR2: SNHLY and FYNNEI. V lost 5 bases and J lost 2; bases outside the gene matches: 16. The CDR3 extends over 18 amino acids. The CDR3 bases are TGTGCCAGCAGTTATTACCATCCTAGCGGAATTAACACAGATACGCAGTATTTT. Encoded protein: CASSYYHPSGINTDTQYF.

The V call is TRBV6-5, the J call TRBJ2-7; D possibly corresponds to TRBD2 (6 bases). Germline values: CDR1 MNHEY, CDR2 SVGAGI. V was clipped by 10 bases and J by 3 bases, with 19 bases between them. There are 14 residues in the CDR3. This CDR3 reads CATCPRGFYYEQYF. CDR3 in DNA: TGTGCCACCTGTCCTCGGGGGTTCTACTACGAGCAGTACTTC.

The gene calls are TRBV27 and TRBJ2-5; weak D call: TRBD2 (7 bases). V shed 7 bases and J shed 5 bases, with 20 bases lying between them. Per the germline V gene, CDR1 is MNHEY and CDR2 is SMNVEV (reference sequence). The length of the CDR3 is 15 residues. In DNA form, the CDR3 reads TGTGCCAGCAAAATACAGGGACCCGGGAGGGAGACCCAGTACTTC. Its protein is CASKIQGPGRETQYF.

The DNA of the CDR3 is TGCGCCAGCAGCCTTCTGGACAGCGATCGAGAGACCCAGTACTTC. This codes for CASSLLDSDRETQYF. The chain combines TRBV5-1 with TRBJ2-5; a weak D match, TRBD1 (6 bases). The CDR3 is 15 residues long. The germline gives CDR1 SGHRS, CDR2 YFSETQ. The V gene lost 4 bases and the J gene lost 4 bases, with 17 bases spanning the gap.